The 20 T cell receptor beta chains below were found in one sample sequenced in a study of blood T cell repertoires in COVID-19. Clones were sequenced by immunoSEQ multiplex PCR, and TCRdb holds only the in-frame ones, with some missing. The sample records some 200,000 clones, approximately 91% being singletons. Source material: PBMCs or T cells enriched from blood (not recorded which). These receptors were obtained from a woman aged 18-30 years who had recovered from COVID-19.

This clone appeared once. The V call is TRBV19, the J call TRBJ2-5; D perhaps matches TRBD2 (7 bases). CDR3 length: 14 residues. Germline loops: CDR1 LNHDA, CDR2 SQIVND (reference sequence). Trimming took 10 bases from V and 3 from J, leaving 18 bases between them. The chain's CDR3 is CATSPRGGKETQYF. DNA of the CDR3: TGTGCCACTTCACCTAGGGGGGGTAAAGAGACCCAGTACTTC.

As concerns this clone: This sample includes further DNA sequences coding for the same CDR3. The gene calls are TRBV5-4 and TRBJ2-7; weak D call: TRBD2 (5 bases). V was shortened by 0 bases and J by 2 bases, with 9 bases between the two germline ends. This CDR3 comprises 14 residues. CDR1 is SGHNT, CDR2 YYREEE, per germline (reference sequence). For the CDR3, the DNA is TGTGCCAGCAGCTTGGACCGGGGTCCCTACGAGCAGTACTTC. This gives the protein CASSLDRGPYEQYF.

The chain combines TRBV12-3 or TRBV12-4 with TRBJ2-3; maybe TRBD1 (5 bases). This CDR3 is 13 amino acids long. Trimming removed 2 bases at V and 4 bases at J, with 7 bases between. The CDR3 region has the DNA TGTGCCAGCAGTTTAAAGGGGCCAGATACGCAGTATTTT. Its translation: CASSLKGPDTQYF.

CDR3 region: CAWSSGRKNYEQYF. CDR3 nucleotides: TGTGCCTGGAGTTCGGGTAGGAAAAATTACGAGCAGTACTTC. The chain is built from TRBV30 and TRBJ2-7, with D unclear. V was shortened by 2 bases and J by 4 bases, with 15 bases between the two germline ends. Germline V gives CDR1 GTSNPN, CDR2 SVGIG (reference sequence). This CDR3 region has 14 residues.

The chain combines TRBV28 with TRBJ1-1; D not certain. The CDR3 consists of 11 residues. Trimming removed 5 bases from V and 7 bases from J, with 8 bases in between. Germline lookup yields CDR1 MDHEN and CDR2 SYDVKM. This chain's CDR3 is CASSGTVEAFF. CDR3 coding DNA: TGTGCCAGCAGTGGTACAGTTGAAGCTTTCTTT. Full variable domain (rest looked up from reference TRBV28 and TRBJ1-1): DVKVTQSSRYLVKRTGEKVFLECVQDMDHENMFWYRQDPGLGLRLIYFSYDVKMKEKGDIPEGYSVSREKKERFSLILESASTNQTSMYLCASSGTVEAFFGQGTRLTVV.

Points on this clone: Within the sample, other DNA sequences also encode this same CDR3. This chain connects TRBV30 to TRBJ2-5; perhaps TRBD2 as D (5 bases). The germline CDR1 and CDR2 sequences are GTSNPN and SVGIG (reference sequence). This CDR3 contains 12 residues. Trimming shortened V by 0 bases and J by 4 bases, and 6 bases separated the two germline ends. This CDR3 reads CAWSVLGETQYF. CDR3 coding DNA: TGTGCCTGGAGTGTACTAGGAGAGACCCAGTACTTC. Using reference TRBV30 and TRBJ2-5 for the parts outside the CDR3, the full variable domain is SQTIHQWPATLVQPVGSPLSLECTVEGTSNPNLYWYRQAAGRGLQLLFYSVGIGQISSEVPQNLSASRPQDRQFILSSKKLLLSDSGFYLCAWSVLGETQYFGPGTRLLVL.

This rearrangement joins TRBV5-1 to TRBJ1-1, with D hard to call. This CDR3 is 13 amino acids long. Trimming removed 0 bases from V and 5 bases from J, with 8 bases in between. The germline V gene has CDR1 SGHRS and CDR2 YFSETQ. Here the CDR3 DNA reads TGCGCCAGCAGCTTGGGGCCCGGGACTGAAGCTTTCTTT. This translates into CASSLGPGTEAFF.

This clone was counted once. This chain links TRBV19 with TRBJ2-5; TRBD1 might be the D (5 bases). V was pared by 5 bases and J by 4 bases, with 14 bases between. Germline values: CDR1 LNHDA, CDR2 SQIVND (reference sequence). The CDR3 has 14 residues. CDR3 sequence: CASSPPGIPETQYF. The CDR3 nucleotides are TGTGCCAGTAGTCCCCCAGGGATCCCAGAGACCCAGTACTTC.

This clone was seen a handful of times. V is TRBV4-1 and J is TRBJ1-5, with D uncertain. This CDR3 has 15 residues. Germline CDR1 and CDR2: MGHRA and YSYEKL. Trimming removed 3 bases from V and 5 bases from J, with 14 bases in between. CDR3 region: CASSHREGTDQPQHF. CDR3 in DNA: TGCGCCAGCAGCCATCGGGAGGGCACGGATCAGCCCCAGCATTTT.

This clone appeared once. The chain recombines TRBV19 with TRBJ1-1; 7 positions match TRBD1. The germline CDR1 and CDR2 sequences are LNHDA and SQIVND (reference sequence). The CDR3 totals 14 residues. The trim removed 5 bases at V and 0 bases at J, leaving 3 bases unmatched. CDR3 amino acids: CASSETGMNTEAFF. The CDR3, as DNA: TGTGCCAGTAGTGAGACAGGGATGAACACTGAAGCTTTCTTT.

CDR3 amino acids: CASSFWTSGNGEQFF. For the CDR3, the DNA is TGTGCCAGCAGTTTTTGGACTAGCGGGAACGGGGAGCAGTTCTTC. The chain uses TRBV28 and TRBJ2-1, with 12 bases aligning to TRBD2. Per the germline V gene, CDR1 is MDHEN and CDR2 is SYDVKM. V gave up 3 bases and J gave up 10 bases; unmatched junction bases: 7. There are 15 residues in the CDR3.

The rearrangement uses TRBV7-8 and TRBJ2-3, with 8 bases aligning to TRBD2. Germline values: CDR1 SGHVS, CDR2 FQNEAQ. This CDR3 region has 15 residues. The V segment lost 5 bases and the J segment 5 bases; nucleotides outside the gene matches: 9. CDR3 in amino acids: CASSPPGGGGDTQYF. The CDR3 nucleotides are TGTGCCAGCAGCCCCCCCGGGGGGGGTGGAGATACGCAGTATTTT. Combining the CDR3 with reference TRBV7-8 and TRBJ2-3 gives the whole variable domain GAGVSQSPRYKVAKRGQDVALRCDPISGHVSLFWYQQALGQGPEFLTYFQNEAQLDKSGLPSDRFFAERPEGSVSTLKIQRTQQEDSAVYLCASSPPGGGGDTQYFGPGTRLTVL.

The J gene is TRBJ2-2, the V gene TRBV7-3, with a possible D match to TRBD2 (5 bases). V dropped 1 base and J dropped 6 bases, with 9 bases sitting between them. CDR3 length equals 14 residues. Looked up from germline, CDR1 is SGHTA and CDR2 is FQGTGA. The CDR3 bases are TGTGCCAGCAGCTTAAACGGAGGTCCCGGGGAGCTGTTTTTT. It is translated as CASSLNGGPGELFF.

This sequence joins TRBV9 and TRBJ2-3, with TRBD2 as a possible D gene (6 bases). The CDR3 length is 16 residues. Per germline, CDR1 SGDLS and CDR2 YYNGEE. V lost 0 bases to trimming and J lost 0 bases, with 11 bases between them. The CDR3 DNA reads as TGTGCCAGCAGCGTAGCGCTAGCGAGTAGCACAGATACGCAGTATTTT. Translation: CASSVALASSTDTQYF. Combining the CDR3 with reference TRBV9 and TRBJ2-3 gives the whole variable domain DSGVTQTPKHLITATGQRVTLRCSPRSGDLSVYWYQQSLDQGLQFLIQYYNGEERAKGNILERFSAQQFPDLHSELNLSSLELGDSALYFCASSVALASSTDTQYFGPGTRLTVL.

Only one count was recorded for this clone. This chain joins TRBV9 and TRBJ2-5; TRBD1 matches at 10 bases. The V and J ends lost 4 bases and 4 bases, in that order; junction bases with no gene match: 7. The CDR3 totals 15 residues. The V gene's germline CDR1 is SGDLS and CDR2 YYNGEE. The CDR3, as DNA: TGTGCCAGCAGCACCAGGACAGGGGGGGGAGAGACCCAGTACTTC. Protein: CASSTRTGGGETQYF.

V is TRBV19 and J is TRBJ1-2; no definite D call. The germline CDR1 and CDR2 sequences are LNHDA and SQIVND (reference sequence). The CDR3 consists of 12 residues. Trimming left V 5 bases short and J 8 bases short, with 12 bases between. CDR3 loop: CASSVGLGGYTF. CDR3 sequence (DNA): TGTGCCAGTAGTGTCGGACTAGGAGGCTACACCTTC. Full variable domain (missing parts from reference TRBV19 and TRBJ1-2): DGGITQSPKYLFRKEGQNVTLSCEQNLNHDAMYWYRQDPGQGLRLIYYSQIVNDFQKGDIAEGYSVSREKKESFPLTVTSAQKNPTAFYLCASSVGLGGYTFGSGTRLTVV.

V is TRBV30 and J is TRBJ1-2; a possible D gene is TRBD1 (5 bases). The V gene lost 8 bases and the J gene lost 1 base, with 11 bases spanning the gap. Germline loops: CDR1 GTSNPN, CDR2 SVGIG (reference sequence). The CDR3 spans 12 residues. CDR3 in amino acids: CALRTINYGYTF. For the CDR3, the DNA is TGTGCCCTCCGGACAATTAACTATGGCTACACCTTC. Complete variable domain (other parts from reference TRBV30 and TRBJ1-2): SQTIHQWPATLVQPVGSPLSLECTVEGTSNPNLYWYRQAAGRGLQLLFYSVGIGQISSEVPQNLSASRPQDRQFILSSKKLLLSDSGFYLCALRTINYGYTFGSGTRLTVV.

In this sample, this clone turned up once. The J gene is TRBJ2-2, the V gene TRBV7-3; 9 bases line up with TRBD2. The V gene end was trimmed by 1 base and the J gene end by 2 bases; junction bases not matched to a gene: 17. The CDR3 spans 21 residues. Germline CDR1 is SGHTA and CDR2 is FQGTGA. The CDR3 nucleotides are TGTGCCAGCAGCTTAAGAGTTGTAGGGCTAGCGGGGACCAGAAACACCGGGGAGCTGTTTTTT. Translating gives CASSLRVVGLAGTRNTGELFF.

This clone was detected a few times. The chain has TRBV4-1 and TRBJ2-7; TRBD2 agrees at 11 bases. The germline CDR1 and CDR2 sequences are MGHRA and YSYEKL. The CDR3 extends over 16 amino acids. Trimming removed 0 bases from V and 2 bases from J; junction bases left unmatched: 3. The CDR3 DNA reads TGCGCCAGCAGCCAAGATGATAGCGGGAGGGCCTACGAGCAGTACTTC. Translating gives CASSQDDSGRAYEQYF.

The J gene is TRBJ2-1, the V gene TRBV29-1; tentative D call: TRBD2 (5 bases). Looked up from germline, CDR1 is SQVTM and CDR2 is ANQGSEA. Trimming pared 6 bases from V and 0 bases from J, leaving 12 bases between. CDR3 length: 14 amino acids. The CDR3 spells CSVGLLVSYNEQFF. In DNA form, the CDR3 reads TGCAGCGTCGGACTGCTAGTCTCCTACAATGAGCAGTTCTTC.